The T cell receptor beta chain under discussion was sequenced for a study of cytotoxic CD8 clonotypes in ibrutinib-treated CLL. Study in general: Response samples were drawn at a median of roughly 13 months of treatment, range 6 to 36.

Sequencing used immunoSEQ multiplex PCR; TCRdb keeps in-frame clones, though not all of them. The sample carries some 150,000 clones, about four fifths recorded once. The germline gives CDR1 MNHNY, CDR2 SVGAGI (reference sequence). The CDR3 spans 13 residues. V lost 6 bases and J 1 base, leaving 9 bases between the germline ends. General study points: Clonality increased at ibrutinib response and stayed stable in sustained remission. At progression, however, it fell back toward baseline. Sustained-remission and progressing patients had unequal sampling times.

Notes on this clone: Its antigen is undetermined.

This TCR derives from a human donor with chronic lymphocytic leukemia. The rearrangement joins TRBV6-6 to TRBJ1-1, with D perhaps TRBD1 (6 bases). Sequencing was performed on PBMCs, taken after 12 months of ibrutinib treatment. Here the CDR3 reads CASSLQGNTEAFF. Here the CDR3 DNA reads TGTGCCAGCAGCCTACAGGGGAACACTGAAGCTTTCTTT.